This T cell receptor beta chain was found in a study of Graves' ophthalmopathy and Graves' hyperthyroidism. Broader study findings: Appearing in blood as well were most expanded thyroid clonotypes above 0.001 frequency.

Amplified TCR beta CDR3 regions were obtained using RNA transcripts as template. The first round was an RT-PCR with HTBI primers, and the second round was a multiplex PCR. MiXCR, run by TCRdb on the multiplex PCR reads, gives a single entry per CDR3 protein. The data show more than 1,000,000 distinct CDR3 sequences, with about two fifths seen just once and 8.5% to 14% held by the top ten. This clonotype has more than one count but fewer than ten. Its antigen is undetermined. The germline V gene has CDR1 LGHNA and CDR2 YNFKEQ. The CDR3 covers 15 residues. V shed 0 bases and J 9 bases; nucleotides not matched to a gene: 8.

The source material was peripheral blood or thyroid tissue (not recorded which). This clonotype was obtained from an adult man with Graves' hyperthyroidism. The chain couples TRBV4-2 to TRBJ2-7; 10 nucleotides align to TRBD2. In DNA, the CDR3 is TGTGCCAGCAGCCAAGAGCGACTAGCGGGCTCAGGGCAGTACTTC. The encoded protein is CASSQERLAGSGQYF.